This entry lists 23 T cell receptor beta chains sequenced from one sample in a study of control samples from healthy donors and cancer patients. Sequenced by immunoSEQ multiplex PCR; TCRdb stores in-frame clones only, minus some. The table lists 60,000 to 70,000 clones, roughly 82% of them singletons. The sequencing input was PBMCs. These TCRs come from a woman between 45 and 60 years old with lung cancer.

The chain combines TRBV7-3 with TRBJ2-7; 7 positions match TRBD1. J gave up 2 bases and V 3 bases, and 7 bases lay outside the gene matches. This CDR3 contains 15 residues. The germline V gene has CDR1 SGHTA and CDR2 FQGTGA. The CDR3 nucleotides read TGTGCCAGCAGCTTCGGACAGGCCCTTACCTACGAGCAGTACTTC. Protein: CASSFGQALTYEQYF.

CDR3 protein: CASSLFGDEQFF. CDR3 bases: TGCGCCAGCAGCCTCTTTGGGGATGAGCAGTTCTTC. The V call is TRBV4-3, the J call TRBJ2-1; D is uncertain. V gave up 4 bases and J gave up 8 bases, with 9 bases separating them. In germline, CDR1 is LGHNA, CDR2 YSLEER. This CDR3 has 12 amino acids.

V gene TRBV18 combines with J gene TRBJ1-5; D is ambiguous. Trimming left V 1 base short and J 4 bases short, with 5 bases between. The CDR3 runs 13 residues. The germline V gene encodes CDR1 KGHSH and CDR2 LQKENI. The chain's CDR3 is CASSPRRNQPQHF. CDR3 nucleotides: TGTGCCAGCTCACCACGGAGGAATCAGCCCCAGCATTTT.

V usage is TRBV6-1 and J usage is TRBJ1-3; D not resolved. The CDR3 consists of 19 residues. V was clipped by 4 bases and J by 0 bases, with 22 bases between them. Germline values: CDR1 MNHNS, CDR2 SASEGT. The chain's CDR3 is CASSGLSPLSGLSGNTIYF. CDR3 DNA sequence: TGTGCCAGCAGTGGTCTAAGTCCGTTAAGCGGCCTCTCTGGAAACACCATATATTTT.

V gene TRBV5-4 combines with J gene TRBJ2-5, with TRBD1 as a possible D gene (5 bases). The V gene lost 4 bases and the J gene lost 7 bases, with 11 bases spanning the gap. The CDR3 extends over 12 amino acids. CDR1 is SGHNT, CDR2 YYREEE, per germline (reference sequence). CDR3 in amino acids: CASSDGTGTQYF. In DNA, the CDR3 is TGTGCCAGCAGCGACGGCACAGGGACCCAGTACTTC. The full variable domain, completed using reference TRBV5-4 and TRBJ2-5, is ETGVTQSPTHLIKTRGQQVTLRCSSQSGHNTVSWYQQALGQGPQFIFQYYREEENGRGNFPPRFSGLQFPNYSSELNVNALELDDSALYLCASSDGTGTQYFGPGTRLLVL.

CDR3 in amino acids: CASSLGAGGPQETQYF. The CDR3 DNA reads TGCGCCAGCAGCTTGGGAGCGGGGGGGCCCCAAGAGACCCAGTACTTC. The chain recombines TRBV5-1 with TRBJ2-5, with 10 bases fitting TRBD2. Per the germline V gene, CDR1 is SGHRS and CDR2 is YFSETQ. CDR3 size: 16 residues. With V trimmed by 0 bases and J by 1 base, 3 bases remained unmatched.

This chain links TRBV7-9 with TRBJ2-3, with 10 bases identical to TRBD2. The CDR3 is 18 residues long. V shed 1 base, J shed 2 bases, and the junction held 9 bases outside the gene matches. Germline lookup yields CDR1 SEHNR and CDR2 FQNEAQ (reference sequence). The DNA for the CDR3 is TGTGCCAGCAGCTTAGGGTCCCTAGCGGGGGCTCACACAGATACGCAGTATTTT. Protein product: CASSLGSLAGAHTDTQYF.

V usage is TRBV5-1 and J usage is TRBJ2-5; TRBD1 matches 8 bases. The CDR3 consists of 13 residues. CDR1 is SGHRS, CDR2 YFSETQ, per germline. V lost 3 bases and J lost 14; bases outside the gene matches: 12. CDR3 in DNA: TGCGCCAGCAGCTGGGATAGGACAGGGCAGACATACTTC. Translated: CASSWDRTGQTYF.

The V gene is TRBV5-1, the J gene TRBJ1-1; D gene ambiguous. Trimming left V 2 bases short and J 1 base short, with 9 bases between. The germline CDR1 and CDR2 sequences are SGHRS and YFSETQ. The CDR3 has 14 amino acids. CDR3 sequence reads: CASSFGLENTEAFF. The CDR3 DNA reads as TGCGCCAGCAGCTTTGGACTTGAGAACACTGAAGCTTTCTTT. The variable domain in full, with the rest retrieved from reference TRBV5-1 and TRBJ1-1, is KAGVTQTPRYLIKTRGQQVTLSCSPISGHRSVSWYQQTPGQGLQFLFEYFSETQRNKGNFPGRFSGRQFSNSRSEMNVSTLELGDSALYLCASSFGLENTEAFFGQGTRLTVV.

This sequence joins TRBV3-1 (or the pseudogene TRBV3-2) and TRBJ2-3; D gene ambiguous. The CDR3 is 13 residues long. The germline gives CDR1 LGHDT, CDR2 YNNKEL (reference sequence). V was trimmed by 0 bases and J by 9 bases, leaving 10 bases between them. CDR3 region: CASSQDPPTTQYF. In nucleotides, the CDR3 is TGTGCCAGCAGCCAAGATCCTCCCACCACGCAGTATTTT.

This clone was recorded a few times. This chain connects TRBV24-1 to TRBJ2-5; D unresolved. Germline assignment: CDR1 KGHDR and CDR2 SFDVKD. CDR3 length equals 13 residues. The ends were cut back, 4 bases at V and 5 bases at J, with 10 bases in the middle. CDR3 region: CATSEWVGETQYF. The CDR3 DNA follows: TGTGCCACCAGTGAGTGGGTGGGGGAGACCCAGTACTTC.

The CDR3 loop reads CASSYSWQNTEAFF. CDR3 in DNA: TGTGCCAGCAGCTATAGTTGGCAGAACACTGAAGCTTTCTTT. The chain links TRBV7-9 to TRBJ1-1; D gene unclear. V lost 4 bases, J lost 1 base, and 10 bases lay in between. The germline V gene has CDR1 SEHNR and CDR2 FQNEAQ (reference sequence). The CDR3 covers 14 residues.

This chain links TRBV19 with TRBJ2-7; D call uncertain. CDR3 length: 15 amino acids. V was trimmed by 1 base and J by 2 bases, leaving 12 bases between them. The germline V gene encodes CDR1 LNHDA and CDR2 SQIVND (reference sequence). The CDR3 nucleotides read TGTGCCAGTAGTATAGGTCTAGGAGTTGCCTACGAGCAGTACTTC. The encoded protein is CASSIGLGVAYEQYF.

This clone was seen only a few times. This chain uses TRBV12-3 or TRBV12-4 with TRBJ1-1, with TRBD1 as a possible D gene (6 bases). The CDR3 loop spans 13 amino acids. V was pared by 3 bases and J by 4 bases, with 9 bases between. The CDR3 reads CASSFQQGTEAFF. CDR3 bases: TGTGCCAGCAGTTTTCAACAGGGCACTGAAGCTTTCTTT.

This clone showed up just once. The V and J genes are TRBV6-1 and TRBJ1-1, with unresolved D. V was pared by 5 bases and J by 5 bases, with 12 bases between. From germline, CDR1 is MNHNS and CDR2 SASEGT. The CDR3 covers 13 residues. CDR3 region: CASSYGRWTEAFF. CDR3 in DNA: TGTGCCAGCAGTTATGGACGTTGGACTGAAGCTTTCTTT.

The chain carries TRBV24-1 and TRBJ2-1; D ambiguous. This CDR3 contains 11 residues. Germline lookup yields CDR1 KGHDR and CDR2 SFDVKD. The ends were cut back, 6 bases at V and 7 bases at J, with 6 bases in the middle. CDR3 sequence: CATSSINEQFF. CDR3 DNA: TGTGCCACCAGTTCTATAAATGAGCAGTTCTTC.

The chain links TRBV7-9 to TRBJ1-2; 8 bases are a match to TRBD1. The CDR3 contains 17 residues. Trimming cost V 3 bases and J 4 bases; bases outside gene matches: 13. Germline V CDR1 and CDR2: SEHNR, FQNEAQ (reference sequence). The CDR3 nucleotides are TGTGCCAGCAGCTTGAGATCAGGGGGCCTCGGCCCCTATGGCTACACCTTC. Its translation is CASSLRSGGLGPYGYTF. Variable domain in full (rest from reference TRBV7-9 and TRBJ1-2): DTGVSQNPRHKITKRGQNVTFRCDPISEHNRLYWYRQTLGQGPEFLTYFQNEAQLEKSRLLSDRFSAERPKGSFSTLEIQRTEQGDSAMYLCASSLRSGGLGPYGYTFGSGTRLTVV.

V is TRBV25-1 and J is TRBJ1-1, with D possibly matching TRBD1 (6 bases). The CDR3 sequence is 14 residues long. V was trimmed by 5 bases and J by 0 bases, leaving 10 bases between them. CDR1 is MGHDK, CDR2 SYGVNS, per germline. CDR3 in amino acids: CASSRDNLNTEAFF. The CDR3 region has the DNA TGTGCCAGCAGTCGGGACAATTTGAACACTGAAGCTTTCTTT.

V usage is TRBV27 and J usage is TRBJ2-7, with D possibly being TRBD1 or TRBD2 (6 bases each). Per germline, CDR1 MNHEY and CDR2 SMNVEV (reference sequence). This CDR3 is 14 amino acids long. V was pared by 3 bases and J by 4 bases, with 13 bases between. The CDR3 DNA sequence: TGTGCCAGCAGTTTTCGGGGGCCTATTTACGAGCAGTACTTC. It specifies CASSFRGPIYEQYF.

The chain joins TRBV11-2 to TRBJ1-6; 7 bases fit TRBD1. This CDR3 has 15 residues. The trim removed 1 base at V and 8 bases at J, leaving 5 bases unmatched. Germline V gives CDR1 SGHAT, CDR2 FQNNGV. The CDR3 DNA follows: TGTGCCAGCAGCTTAGGCAGGGGGTTGGATTCACCCCTCCACTTT. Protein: CASSLGRGLDSPLHF.

The CDR3 DNA follows: TGTGCCAGCGGCCAAGCCCTCCGGAGGAACACCGGGGAGCTGTTTTTT. Protein: CASGQALRRNTGELFF. The chain couples TRBV27 to TRBJ2-2, with D unclear. Germline lookup yields CDR1 MNHEY and CDR2 SMNVEV (reference sequence). Trimming removed 8 bases at V and 1 base at J, with 17 bases between. The CDR3 consists of 16 residues.

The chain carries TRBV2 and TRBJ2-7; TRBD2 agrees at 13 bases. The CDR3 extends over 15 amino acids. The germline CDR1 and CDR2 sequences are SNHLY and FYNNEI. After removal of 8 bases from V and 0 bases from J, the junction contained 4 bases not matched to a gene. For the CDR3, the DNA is TGTGCCAGCGTAAGGACTAGCGGGGGCTCCTACGAGCAGTACTTC. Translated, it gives CASVRTSGGSYEQYF.

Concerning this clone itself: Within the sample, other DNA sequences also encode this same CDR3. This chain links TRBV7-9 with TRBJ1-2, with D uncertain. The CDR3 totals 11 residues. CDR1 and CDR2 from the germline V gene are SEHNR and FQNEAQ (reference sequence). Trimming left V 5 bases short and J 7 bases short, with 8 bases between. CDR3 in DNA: TGTGCCAGCAGCCTAGAGGGTGGCTACACCTTC. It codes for CASSLEGGYTF. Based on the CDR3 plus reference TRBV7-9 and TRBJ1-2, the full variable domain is DTGVSQNPRHKITKRGQNVTFRCDPISEHNRLYWYRQTLGQGPEFLTYFQNEAQLEKSRLLSDRFSAERPKGSFSTLEIQRTEQGDSAMYLCASSLEGGYTFGSGTRLTVV.